The rows below give T cell receptor beta chains drawn from one sample of a study of post-analysis software for immune sequencing data. Via MiXCR, TCRdb re-called the PCR reads, giving one row per CDR3 protein. Found here are fewer than 850,000 distinct CDR3 sequences, around 46% of them singletons; the top ten hold 4% to 5%. The sample taken for sequencing was blood. The source of these receptors is a girl aged 10-17 years with multiple sclerosis. Each CDR3 is given with its conserved first and last residue. The order of the fields is CDR3 protein, CDR3 DNA, J gene, D gene, V gene, clone size. D genes are given only for firm matches. Clone size, where shown, is once, few, many, or a class for clones that have expanded.

CDR3: CATSDMSGGGNNEQFF; DNA: TGTGCCACCAGTGACATGAGCGGGGGAGGGAACAATGAGCAGTTCTTC; J: TRBJ2-1; D: TRBD2; V: TRBV24-1; size: .
CDR3: CASSLEVSYNEQFF; DNA: TGCGCCAGCAGCTTGGAAGTCAGCTACAATGAGCAGTTCTTC; J: TRBJ2-1; D: .; V: TRBV5-1; size: .
CDR3: CASSPKKTSQPYNEQFF; DNA: TGTGCCAGCAGCCCCAAAAAGACGAGTCAGCCCTACAATGAGCAGTTCTTC; J: TRBJ2-1; D: .; V: TRBV3-1; size: .
CDR3: CSARVAITDTQYF; DNA: TGCAGTGCTAGAGTGGCAATCACAGATACGCAGTATTTT; J: TRBJ2-3; D: .; V: TRBV20-1; size: many
CDR3: CSARDRGGGYTF; DNA: TGCAGTGCCCGAGACAGGGGCGGCGGCTACACCTTC; J: TRBJ1-2; D: TRBD1; V: TRBV20-1; size: few
CDR3: CASSSVGLAGGHEQFF; DNA: TGTGCCAGCAGTTCAGTGGGACTAGCGGGAGGTCATGAGCAGTTCTTC; J: TRBJ2-1; D: TRBD2; V: TRBV28; size: .
CDR3: CSVATGPYEQYF; DNA: TGCAGCGTTGCTACAGGCCCCTACGAGCAGTACTTC; J: TRBJ2-7; D: .; V: TRBV29-1; size: .
CDR3: CASSRGTGQTSTDTQYF; DNA: TGCGCCAGCAGCCGAGGGACAGGGCAAACTAGCACAGATACGCAGTATTTT; J: TRBJ2-3; D: TRBD1; V: TRBV10-1; size: few
CDR3: CASSQGPGSADTQYF; DNA: TGTGCCAGCAGCCAAGGTCCAGGTTCGGCAGATACGCAGTATTTT; J: TRBJ2-3; D: .; V: TRBV14; size: .
CDR3: CSASLLAGVSDTQYF; DNA: TGCAGTGCTAGCCTACTAGCGGGAGTTTCAGATACGCAGTATTTT; J: TRBJ2-3; D: TRBD2; V: TRBV20-1; size: few